One sample yielded the 17 T cell receptor beta chains listed below, sequenced in a study of T cells in Graves' hyperthyroidism and ophthalmopathy. Regions amplified from RNA transcripts were the TCR beta CDR3 regions. Using the HTBI primer set, a first-round RT-PCR was run on the TCR CDR3. TCRdb itself ran the multiplex PCR reads through MiXCR, one entry per CDR3 protein. The sample lists a few hundred thousand distinct CDR3 sequences; roughly 16% were seen once. Sequences were obtained from blood. These receptors all stem from a woman in her 40s with Graves' ophthalmopathy.

This clonotype appeared many times. The chain combines TRBV7-9 with TRBJ2-1; tentative D call: TRBD2 (6 bases). V dropped 0 bases and J dropped 7 bases, with 16 bases sitting between them. There are 16 residues in the CDR3. CDR1 and CDR2 from the germline V gene are SEHNR and FQNEAQ (reference sequence). CDR3 in amino acids: CASSLARDSSANEQFF. As DNA, the CDR3 is TGTGCCAGCAGCTTAGCGCGGGACTCGTCCGCGAATGAGCAGTTCTTC.

Of note for this clonotype: A much bigger clone sits one base away, suggesting this may be a read error. The chain couples TRBV3-1 to TRBJ2-3; weak D call: TRBD2 (6 bases). This CDR3 has 16 amino acids. Germline lookup yields CDR1 LGHDT and CDR2 YNNKEL (reference sequence). The CDR3 reads CAGSQDSGDGTDTQYF. The CDR3 DNA follows: TGTGCCGGCAGCCAAGACTCGGGGGACGGGACAGATACGCAGTATTTT.

This clonotype appeared a few times. The chain links TRBV6-1 to TRBJ2-7; D perhaps matches TRBD2 (6 bases). Trimming removed 5 bases from V and 6 bases from J, with 26 bases in between. CDR1 and CDR2 (germline): MNHNS, SASEGT. The length of the CDR3 is 17 residues. The CDR3 DNA reads TGTGCCAGCAGTCGAGACTCGACAGCTCTGCTGGGAGGCGAGCAGTACTTC. Encoded protein: CASSRDSTALLGGEQYF.

In this sample, this clonotype turned up many times. This chain joins TRBV20-1 and TRBJ2-5; D is perhaps TRBD1 (5 bases). The V end lost 1 base, the J end lost 2 bases, and 17 bases lay between the germline ends. The CDR3 sequence is 16 residues long. CDR1 and CDR2 from the germline V gene are DFQATT and SNEGSKA (reference sequence). In DNA form, the CDR3 reads TGCAGTGCTAGAGGTACTACAGGCGGTATGCAAGAGACCCAGTACTTC. Translated, it gives CSARGTTGGMQETQYF.

This clonotype was detected a few times. The V call is TRBV2, the J call TRBJ2-3, with 7 bases lining up with TRBD2. This CDR3 has 15 amino acids. The junction had 9 bases not matched to a gene; V was cut back by 8 bases and J by 1 base. The V gene's germline CDR1 is SNHLY and CDR2 FYNNEI. The chain's CDR3 is CASGLDGSGTDTQYF. CDR3 nucleotide sequence: TGTGCCAGCGGACTAGATGGTTCTGGCACAGATACGCAGTATTTT.

This clonotype was observed a few times. Here the CDR3 reads CSALHPGANVLTF. CDR3 coding DNA: TGCAGTGCCCTCCACCCTGGGGCCAACGTCCTGACTTTC. J is TRBJ2-6 and V is TRBV20-1; D call uncertain. Germline CDR1 and CDR2: DFQATT and SNEGSKA (reference sequence). This CDR3 region has 13 residues. V was clipped by 6 bases and J by 2 bases, with 8 bases between them.

The V gene is TRBV20-1, the J gene TRBJ2-7; 11 nucleotides agree with TRBD2. V was clipped by 3 bases and J by 0 bases; unmatched bases: 13. Per the germline V gene, CDR1 is DFQATT and CDR2 is SNEGSKA (reference sequence). This CDR3 spans 18 amino acids. The CDR3 spells CSASVLSGTSGLSYEQYF. CDR3 sequence (DNA): TGCAGTGCTAGTGTGTTATCCGGGACTAGCGGACTCTCCTACGAGCAGTACTTC.

The chain has TRBV29-1 and TRBJ2-5, with D possibly matching TRBD2 (6 bases). The germline V and J ends were trimmed by 3 bases and 5 bases, with 7 bases remaining between them. The CDR3 is 11 residues long. CDR1 is SQVTM and CDR2 is ANQGSEA in the germline V gene. The CDR3 bases are TGCAGCGTTGATGGGGGGGAGACCCAGTACTTC. Protein sequence: CSVDGGETQYF.

The chain joins TRBV6-1 to TRBJ1-5; TRBD1 matches at 9 bases. The CDR3 is made up of 14 amino acids. Trimming removed 5 bases from V and 11 bases from J; junction bases left unmatched: 10. Germline CDR1 is MNHNS and CDR2 is SASEGT. The DNA of the CDR3 is TGTGCCAGCAGTCCGACAGGGGGTCTATCGACCCAGCATTTT. Its protein is CASSPTGGLSTQHF.

For this clonotype: A much larger clone sits a single nucleotide away, making a read error possible. The CDR3 nucleotides read TGCAGTGCTAGACTGCGGGCGGCGGGAGAAGGATTTAATGGGCAGTTCTTC. Amino acids: CSARLRAAGEGFNGQFF. V and J are TRBV20-1 and TRBJ2-1; 7 nucleotides match TRBD2. CDR3 length equals 17 residues. Germline V CDR1 and CDR2: DFQATT, SNEGSKA (reference sequence).

This clonotype was found many times. The gene calls are TRBV2 and TRBJ2-1, with unresolved D. CDR3 size: 13 residues. Germline V lookup: CDR1 SNHLY, CDR2 FYNNEI. V lost 8 bases, J lost 0 bases, and 8 bases lay in between. The CDR3 coding sequence is TGTGCCAGCCGCGAGCGCTCCTACAATGAGCAGTTCTTC. Protein: CASRERSYNEQFF.

The chain uses TRBV18 and TRBJ1-6; tentative D call: TRBD1 (6 bases). The germline V gene has CDR1 KGHSH and CDR2 LQKENI. The V and J ends lost 1 base and 10 bases respectively, with 11 bases between them. The CDR3 is 14 residues long. CDR3 region: CASSPQEGVSPLHF. The CDR3 DNA is TGTGCCAGCTCACCACAGGAGGGGGTCTCACCCCTCCACTTT.

The chain combines TRBV3-1 with TRBJ2-2; possible D gene TRBD1, 6 bases. V shed 0 bases and J shed 6 bases, with 8 bases lying between them. CDR1 is LGHDT, CDR2 YNNKEL, per germline (reference sequence). The CDR3 is 14 amino acids. This chain's CDR3 is CASSQDGQSGELFF. CDR3 nucleotide sequence: TGTGCCAGCAGCCAAGATGGACAGTCCGGGGAGCTGTTTTTT.

The sample holds many counts of this clonotype. The gene calls are TRBV3-1 and TRBJ2-1; 13 bases fit TRBD2. The germline CDR1 and CDR2 sequences are LGHDT and YNNKEL (reference sequence). This CDR3 contains 16 residues. V trimming: 5 bases; J trimming: 0 bases; junction bases outside the gene matches: 1. In nucleotides, the CDR3 is TGTGCCAGCAGCAGACTAGCGGGAGGCTCCTACAATGAGCAGTTCTTC. Translation: CASSRLAGGSYNEQFF.

V usage is TRBV6-5 and J usage is TRBJ2-1; D is uncertain. This CDR3 spans 18 amino acids. CDR1 is MNHEY and CDR2 is SVGAGI in the germline V gene. Trimming took 0 bases from V and 0 from J, leaving 15 bases between them. The CDR3 loop is CASSYSTPSLSSYNEQFF. DNA for the CDR3: TGTGCCAGCAGTTACTCCACCCCTTCACTGAGCTCCTACAATGAGCAGTTCTTC.

The chain has TRBV7-9 and TRBJ2-7, with 8 nucleotides matching TRBD2. Losses at the gene ends were 4 bases for V and 6 bases for J; bases not matched to a gene: 8. Per germline, CDR1 SEHNR and CDR2 FQNEAQ (reference sequence). The CDR3 is 14 residues long. CDR3 nucleotide sequence: TGTGCCAGCAGCTCGGGAGGGCCCGTCTCCGAGCAGTACTTC. Protein sequence: CASSSGGPVSEQYF.

This clonotype was observed at least ten times. The chain is built from TRBV6-5 and TRBJ1-1; D might be TRBD1 (5 bases). CDR1 is MNHEY, CDR2 SVGAGI, per germline. This CDR3 is built from 16 residues. V dropped 0 bases and J dropped 1 base, with 12 bases sitting between them. DNA of the CDR3: TGTGCCAGCAGTTACTCGGGGGTTCTGAGGAACACTGAAGCTTTCTTT. The encoded protein is CASSYSGVLRNTEAFF.